The rows below give T cell receptor beta chains drawn from one sample of a study of blood T cell repertoires in COVID-19. Clones were read by immunoSEQ multiplex PCR, and TCRdb kept only the in-frame ones, dropping some. The table shows about 190,000 clones, with around four fifths occurring only once. The sample was peripheral blood. These receptor sequences come from a woman older than 75 with active or convalescent COVID-19. Each CDR3 is given with its conserved first and last residue. A D gene is named only where the DNA matches it firmly. Size tells how often a clone was seen (once, few, many) or the class of an expanded clone, and some rows leave it out.

cdr3_aa | cdr3_nt | clone_size | v_call | d_call | j_call
CASRTRQGVTGELFF | TGTGCCAGTAGAACCAGACAGGGCGTTACCGGGGAGCTGTTTTTT | few | TRBV19 | TRBD1 | TRBJ2-2
CASARARDQPQHF | TGTGCCAGTGCCCGGGCCAGGGATCAGCCCCAGCATTTT | NA | TRBV19 | NA | TRBJ1-5
CASSQSFTTNEKLFF | TGTGCCAGCAGCCAATCTTTTACAACTAATGAAAAACTGTTTTTT | NA | TRBV3-1/TRBV3-2 | NA | TRBJ1-4
CASSVQGASEKLFF | TGTGCCAGCAGCGTACAGGGGGCCTCTGAAAAACTGTTTTTT | few | TRBV9 | TRBD1 | TRBJ1-4
CASAMGGPYGYTF | TGTGCCAGTGCCATGGGGGGGCCCTATGGCTACACCTTC | NA | TRBV19 | NA | TRBJ1-2
CASSPGTGSYGYTF | TGTGCCAGCAGCCCCGGGACAGGGTCCTATGGCTACACCTTC | NA | TRBV7-2 | TRBD1 | TRBJ1-2
CASSDSAGTGELFF | TGTGCCAGCAGTGACAGCGCGGGTACCGGGGAGCTGTTTTTT | NA | TRBV6-4 | NA | TRBJ2-2
CASRSIGDGYEQYF | TGTGCCAGCAGGTCCATCGGGGATGGTTACGAGCAGTACTTC | few | TRBV5-6 | NA | TRBJ2-7
CASSYGDRNYNEQFF | TGTGCCAGCAGTTACGGGGACAGGAACTACAATGAGCAGTTCTTC | NA | TRBV6-6 | TRBD1 | TRBJ2-1
CASSFYTGELFF | TGTGCCAGCAGTTTTTATACCGGGGAGCTGTTTTTT | NA | TRBV12-3/TRBV12-4 | NA | TRBJ2-2
CASSVGQGARYEQYF | TGTGCCAGCAGCGTGGGACAGGGGGCGAGGTACGAGCAGTACTTC | few | TRBV5-4 | TRBD1 | TRBJ2-7
CASSQTDRSGSPLHF | TGCGCCAGCAGCCAAACCGACAGGTCTGGGTCACCCCTCCACTTT | few | TRBV4-1 | NA | TRBJ1-6
CASTPRDTEAFF | TGTGCCAGCACCCCTCGGGACACTGAAGCTTTCTTT | few | TRBV7-9 | NA | TRBJ1-1
CASSLSGQSYEQYF | TGTGCCAGCAGCTTAAGCGGACAGTCCTACGAGCAGTACTTC | NA | TRBV7-9 | NA | TRBJ2-7
CASSAIPGLADQETQYF | TGTGCCAGCAGCGCCATCCCGGGACTAGCCGACCAAGAGACCCAGTACTTC | NA | TRBV7-3 | TRBD2 | TRBJ2-5
CASSLGGTSADEQFF | TGCGCCAGCAGCTTGGGGGGGACTAGCGCCGATGAGCAGTTCTTC | NA | TRBV5-1 | TRBD2 | TRBJ2-1
CASSDLRTGFNTGELFF | TGTGCCAGCAGCGATCTACGGACAGGGTTCAACACCGGGGAGCTGTTTTTT | NA | TRBV9 | TRBD1 | TRBJ2-2
CASSLFKGGRYYGYTF | TGTGCCAGCAGCCTTTTTAAGGGGGGGCGCTACTATGGCTACACCTTC | NA | TRBV27 | NA | TRBJ1-2
CASSFVGTGVHEQYF | TGTGCCAGCAGTTTCGTAGGGACAGGCGTCCACGAGCAGTACTTC | NA | TRBV28 | TRBD1 | TRBJ2-7
CASSQVRGGAVHNTQYF | TGTGCCAGCAGCCAAGTCCGGGGGGGGGCTGTTCACAATACGCAGTATTTT | NA | TRBV3-1/TRBV3-2 | TRBD2 | TRBJ2-3
CSAMYGETQYF | TGCAGTGCTATGTACGGAGAGACCCAGTACTTC | NA | TRBV20-1 | NA | TRBJ2-5
CASSVAAGGRSGDNEQFF | TGTGCCAGCAGCGTAGCGGCGGGGGGGCGGTCCGGGGACAATGAGCAGTTCTTC | NA | TRBV9 | TRBD2 | TRBJ2-1
CASSLGLNSYEQYF | TGTGCCAGCAGCCTCGGACTGAACTCCTACGAGCAGTACTTC | once | TRBV7-2 | NA | TRBJ2-7
CASSPIRSISGNTIYF | TGTGCCAGCTCACCGATCAGGTCCATCTCTGGAAACACCATATATTTT | NA | TRBV18 | NA | TRBJ1-3
CSASRGGFNDEKLFF | TGCAGTGCTAGTCGCGGGGGCTTCAATGATGAAAAACTGTTTTTT | NA | TRBV20-1 | NA | TRBJ1-4
CASSQVVSGGFNEQFF | TGCGCCAGCAGCCAGGTGGTAAGCGGGGGGTTCAATGAGCAGTTCTTC | NA | TRBV4-1 | TRBD2 | TRBJ2-1
CASSPGTGVGNQPQHF | TGTGCCAGCAGCCCGGGGACAGGGGTGGGCAATCAGCCCCAGCATTTT | NA | TRBV7-2 | TRBD1 | TRBJ1-5
CASSPLGGTEAFF | TGTGCCAGCTCACCCCTAGGCGGCACTGAAGCTTTCTTT | NA | TRBV18 | NA | TRBJ1-1
CASSLAGGSNEQFF | TGTGCCAGCAGTCTAGCGGGGGGTTCCAATGAGCAGTTCTTC | few | TRBV27 | TRBD2 | TRBJ2-1
CASSQVGRNQETQYF | TGTGCCAGCAGCCAAGTGGGGCGGAATCAAGAGACCCAGTACTTC | NA | TRBV14 | NA | TRBJ2-5
CASSQDGLAGYEQYF | TGTGCCAGCAGCCAAGATGGGCTAGCGGGCTACGAGCAGTACTTC | NA | TRBV4-2 | TRBD2 | TRBJ2-7
CASSQKLAGSQETQYF | TGTGCCAGCAGCCAAAAACTAGCGGGGTCCCAAGAGACCCAGTACTTC | NA | TRBV4-2 | TRBD2 | TRBJ2-5
CASSPRVSYEQYF | TGTGCCAGCAGCCCCAGGGTCAGCTACGAGCAGTACTTC | NA | TRBV28 | NA | TRBJ2-7
CASSWRTGRGETQYF | TGTGCTAGCAGCTGGAGGACAGGGCGGGGGGAGACCCAGTACTTC | NA | TRBV7-7 | NA | TRBJ2-5
CASSQDREAKTQYF | TGCGCCAGCAGCCAAGACAGGGAGGCTAAGACCCAGTACTTC | NA | TRBV4-1 | NA | TRBJ2-5
CASSQRQGANEQYF | TGTGCCAGCTCACAGAGACAGGGGGCTAACGAGCAGTACTTC | NA | TRBV18 | TRBD1 | TRBJ2-7
CASSQDGSGAPYSNQPQHF | TGCGCCAGCAGCCAAGATGGGTCAGGGGCCCCTTATAGCAATCAGCCCCAGCATTTT | NA | TRBV4-1 | NA | TRBJ1-5
CAISDRWQGISSPLHF | TGTGCCATCAGTGATCGGTGGCAGGGTATAAGTTCACCCCTCCACTTT | NA | TRBV10-3 | NA | TRBJ1-6
CASSNPGQGIAGELFF | TGTGCCAGCAGCAATCCGGGACAGGGGATTGCCGGGGAGCTGTTTTTT | once | TRBV5-4 | TRBD1 | TRBJ2-2
CASSESAGRSYEQYF | TGTGCCAGCAGCGAAAGCGCAGGGCGGTCCTACGAGCAGTACTTC | NA | TRBV9 | NA | TRBJ2-7
CSALRTDTQYF | TGCAGTGCTCTCCGCACAGATACGCAGTATTTT | NA | TRBV20-1 | NA | TRBJ2-3
CACSGQGARQPQHF | TGTGCCTGCTCAGGACAGGGGGCAAGACAGCCCCAGCATTTT | NA | TRBV30 | TRBD1 | TRBJ1-5
CASSLVRRTYEQYF | TGTGCCAGCAGCTTGGTCAGGAGGACCTACGAGCAGTACTTC | NA | TRBV5-6 | NA | TRBJ2-7
CASSLQLASTGTDTQYF | TGTGCCAGCAGTTTGCAACTAGCCTCGACAGGCACAGATACGCAGTATTTT | NA | TRBV28 | NA | TRBJ2-3
CASSQDPGALGSEAFF | TGTGCCAGCAGCCAAGATCCAGGGGCCTTGGGCTCTGAAGCTTTCTTT | NA | TRBV3-1/TRBV3-2 | NA | TRBJ1-1
CASRAGQGHGYGYTF | TGTGCCAGCAGGGCGGGACAGGGGCATGGGTATGGCTACACCTTC | NA | TRBV28 | TRBD1 | TRBJ1-2
CASSPRQDNSPLHF | TGTGCCAGCTCACCGCGACAAGATAATTCACCCCTCCACTTT | few | TRBV18 | NA | TRBJ1-6
CASSLGPAGGYNEQFF | TGTGCCAGCAGCTTGGGGCCAGCGGGGGGCTACAATGAGCAGTTCTTC | NA | TRBV5-5 | TRBD2 | TRBJ2-1
CASSYGGQPQHF | TGCGCCAGCAGTTACGGGGGTCAGCCCCAGCATTTT | few | TRBV23-1 | NA | TRBJ1-5
CASSLSQGTDTQYF | TGTGCCAGCAGCTTATCTCAGGGCACAGATACGCAGTATTTT | NA | TRBV7-2 | NA | TRBJ2-3
CASSPGTGSNEQFF | TGTGCCAGCAGCCCAGGGACAGGGAGCAATGAGCAGTTCTTC | NA | TRBV7-8 | TRBD1 | TRBJ2-1